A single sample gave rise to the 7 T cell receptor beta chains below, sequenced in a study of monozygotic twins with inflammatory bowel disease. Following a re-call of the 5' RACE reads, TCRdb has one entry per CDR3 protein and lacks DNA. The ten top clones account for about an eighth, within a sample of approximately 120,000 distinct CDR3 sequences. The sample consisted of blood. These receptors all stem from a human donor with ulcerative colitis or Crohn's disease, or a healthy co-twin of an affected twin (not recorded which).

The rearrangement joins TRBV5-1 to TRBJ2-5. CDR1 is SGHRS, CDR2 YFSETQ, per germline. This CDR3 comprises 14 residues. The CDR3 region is CASSLNRDQETQYF. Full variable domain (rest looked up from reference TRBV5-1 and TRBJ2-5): KAGVTQTPRYLIKTRGQQVTLSCSPISGHRSVSWYQQTPGQGLQFLFEYFSETQRNKGNFPGRFSGRQFSNSRSEMNVSTLELGDSALYLCASSLNRDQETQYFGPGTRLLVL.

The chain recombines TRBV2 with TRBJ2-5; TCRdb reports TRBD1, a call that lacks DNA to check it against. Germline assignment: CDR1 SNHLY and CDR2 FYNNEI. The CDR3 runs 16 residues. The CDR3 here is CASTAHRTGAQETQYF.

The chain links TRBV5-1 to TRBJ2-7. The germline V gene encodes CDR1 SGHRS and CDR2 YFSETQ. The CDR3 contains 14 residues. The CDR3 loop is CASSLVQGPYEQYF.

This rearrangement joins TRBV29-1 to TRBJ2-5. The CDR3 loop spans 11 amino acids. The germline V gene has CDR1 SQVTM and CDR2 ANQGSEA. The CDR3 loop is CSVGRGETQYF.

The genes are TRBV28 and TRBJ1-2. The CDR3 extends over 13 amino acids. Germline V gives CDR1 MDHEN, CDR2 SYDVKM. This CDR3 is CASHPGEGYGYTF.

This CDR3 reads CASSLKHNEQFF. This rearrangement joins TRBV7-8 to TRBJ2-1. CDR3 length: 12 amino acids. The V gene's germline CDR1 is SGHVS and CDR2 FQNEAQ. Using reference TRBV7-8 and TRBJ2-1 for the parts outside the CDR3, the full variable domain is GAGVSQSPRYKVAKRGQDVALRCDPISGHVSLFWYQQALGQGPEFLTYFQNEAQLDKSGLPSDRFFAERPEGSVSTLKIQRTQQEDSAVYLCASSLKHNEQFFGPGTRLTVL.

Here the CDR3 reads CATSRVSGGITDTQYF. The chain combines TRBV15 with TRBJ2-3; TCRdb reports TRBD1, a call that lacks DNA to check it against. The CDR3 covers 16 residues. From germline, CDR1 is LNHNV and CDR2 YYDKDF (reference sequence).